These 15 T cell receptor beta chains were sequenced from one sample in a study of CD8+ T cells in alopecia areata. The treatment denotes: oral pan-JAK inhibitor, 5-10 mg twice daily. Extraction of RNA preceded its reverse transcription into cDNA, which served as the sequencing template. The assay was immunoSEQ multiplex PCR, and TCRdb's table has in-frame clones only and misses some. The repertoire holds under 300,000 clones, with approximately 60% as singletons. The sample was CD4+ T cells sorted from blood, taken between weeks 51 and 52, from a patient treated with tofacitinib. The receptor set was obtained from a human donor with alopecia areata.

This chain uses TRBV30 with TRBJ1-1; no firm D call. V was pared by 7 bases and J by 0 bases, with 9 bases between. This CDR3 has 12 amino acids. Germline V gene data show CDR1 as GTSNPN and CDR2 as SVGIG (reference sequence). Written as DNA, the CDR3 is TGTGCCTCTTGTCTCCTGAACACTGAAGCTTTCTTT. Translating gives CASCLLNTEAFF.

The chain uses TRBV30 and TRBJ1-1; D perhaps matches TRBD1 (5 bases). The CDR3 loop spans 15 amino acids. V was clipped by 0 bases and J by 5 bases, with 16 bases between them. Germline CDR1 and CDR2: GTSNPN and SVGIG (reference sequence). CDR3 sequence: CAWSVSGLGMTEAFF. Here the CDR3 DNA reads TGTGCCTGGAGTGTATCAGGGCTGGGTATGACTGAAGCTTTCTTT.

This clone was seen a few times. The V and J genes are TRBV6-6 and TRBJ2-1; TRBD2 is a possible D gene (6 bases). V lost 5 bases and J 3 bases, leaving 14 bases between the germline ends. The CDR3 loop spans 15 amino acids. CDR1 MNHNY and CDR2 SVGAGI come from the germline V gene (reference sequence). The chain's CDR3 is CASSGQRDFYNEQFF. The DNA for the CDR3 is TGTGCCAGCAGTGGACAAAGGGACTTCTACAATGAGCAGTTCTTC.

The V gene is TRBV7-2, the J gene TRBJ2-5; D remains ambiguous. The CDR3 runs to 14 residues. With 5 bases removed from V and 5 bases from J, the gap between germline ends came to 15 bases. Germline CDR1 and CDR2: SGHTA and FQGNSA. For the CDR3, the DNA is TGTGCCAGCAGCCCTCGGCGGCTAGTTGAGACCCAGTACTTC. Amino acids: CASSPRRLVETQYF.

CDR3 sequence reads: CASSASTGTLRVNEQFF. The CDR3 coding sequence is TGTGCCAGCAGTGCCTCGACAGGGACCTTAAGAGTAAATGAGCAGTTCTTC. The chain recombines TRBV27 with TRBJ2-1; 7 nucleotides align to TRBD1. The V segment lost 5 bases and the J segment 7 bases; nucleotides outside the gene matches: 17. The CDR3 has 17 amino acids. Germline lookup yields CDR1 MNHEY and CDR2 SMNVEV (reference sequence).

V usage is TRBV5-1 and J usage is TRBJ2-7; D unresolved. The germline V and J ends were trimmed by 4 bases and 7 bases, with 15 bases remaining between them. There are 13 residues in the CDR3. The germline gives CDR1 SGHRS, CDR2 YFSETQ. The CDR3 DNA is TGCGCCAGCAGCGTTTCGACCCCGTGGGAGCAGTACTTC. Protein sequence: CASSVSTPWEQYF.

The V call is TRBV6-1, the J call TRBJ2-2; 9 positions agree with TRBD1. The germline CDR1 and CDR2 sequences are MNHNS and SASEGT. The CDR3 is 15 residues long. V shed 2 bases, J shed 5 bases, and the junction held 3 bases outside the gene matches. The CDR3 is CASSETGGKTGELFF. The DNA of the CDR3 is TGTGCCAGCAGTGAAACAGGGGGCAAGACCGGGGAGCTGTTTTTT.

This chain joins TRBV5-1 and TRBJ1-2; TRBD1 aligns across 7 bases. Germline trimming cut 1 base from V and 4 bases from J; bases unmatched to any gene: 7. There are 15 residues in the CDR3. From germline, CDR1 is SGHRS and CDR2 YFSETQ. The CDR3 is CASSLLQGISYGYTF. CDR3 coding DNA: TGCGCCAGCAGCTTGTTACAGGGGATCAGCTATGGCTACACCTTC. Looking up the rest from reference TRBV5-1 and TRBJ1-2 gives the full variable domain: KAGVTQTPRYLIKTRGQQVTLSCSPISGHRSVSWYQQTPGQGLQFLFEYFSETQRNKGNFPGRFSGRQFSNSRSEMNVSTLELGDSALYLCASSLLQGISYGYTFGSGTRLTVV.

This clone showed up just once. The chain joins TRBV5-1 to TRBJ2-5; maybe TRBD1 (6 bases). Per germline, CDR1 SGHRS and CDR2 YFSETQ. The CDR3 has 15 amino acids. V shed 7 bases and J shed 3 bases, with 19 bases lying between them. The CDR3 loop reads CASGRVGADEETQYF. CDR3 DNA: TGCGCCAGCGGTAGGGTGGGGGCCGACGAAGAGACCCAGTACTTC.

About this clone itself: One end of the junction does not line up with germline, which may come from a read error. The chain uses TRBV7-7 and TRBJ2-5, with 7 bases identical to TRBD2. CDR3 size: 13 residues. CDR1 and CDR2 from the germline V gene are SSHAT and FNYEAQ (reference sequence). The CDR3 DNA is TGTGCTAGCAGCCAAGACCGGGGGGAGGCCCAGTACTTC. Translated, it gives CASSQDRGEAQYF.

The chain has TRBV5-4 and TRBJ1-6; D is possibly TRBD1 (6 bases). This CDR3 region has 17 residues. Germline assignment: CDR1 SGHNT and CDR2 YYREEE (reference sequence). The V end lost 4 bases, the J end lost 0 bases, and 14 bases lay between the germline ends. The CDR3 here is CASSPQGKGSYNSPLHF. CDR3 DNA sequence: TGTGCCAGCAGCCCACAGGGTAAAGGCTCCTATAATTCACCCCTCCACTTT.

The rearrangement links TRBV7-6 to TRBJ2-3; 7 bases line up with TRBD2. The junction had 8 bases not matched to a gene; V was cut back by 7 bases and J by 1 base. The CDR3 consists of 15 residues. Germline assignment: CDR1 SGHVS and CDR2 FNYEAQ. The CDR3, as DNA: TGTGCCAGCACCCTAAACCGGGGGGGCACAGATACGCAGTATTTT. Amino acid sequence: CASTLNRGGTDTQYF.

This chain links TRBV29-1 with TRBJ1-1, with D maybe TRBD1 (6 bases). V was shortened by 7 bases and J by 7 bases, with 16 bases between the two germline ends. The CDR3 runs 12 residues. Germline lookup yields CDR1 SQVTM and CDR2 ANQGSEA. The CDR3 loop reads CSAYTGPNEAFF. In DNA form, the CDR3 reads TGCAGCGCCTACACAGGGCCGAATGAAGCTTTCTTT.

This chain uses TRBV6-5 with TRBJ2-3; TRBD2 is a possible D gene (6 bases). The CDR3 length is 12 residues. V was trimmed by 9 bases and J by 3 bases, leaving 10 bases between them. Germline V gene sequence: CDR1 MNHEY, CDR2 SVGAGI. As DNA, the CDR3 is TGTGCCAGTAACGGAGGGACAGATACGCAGTATTTT. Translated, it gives CASNGGTDTQYF.

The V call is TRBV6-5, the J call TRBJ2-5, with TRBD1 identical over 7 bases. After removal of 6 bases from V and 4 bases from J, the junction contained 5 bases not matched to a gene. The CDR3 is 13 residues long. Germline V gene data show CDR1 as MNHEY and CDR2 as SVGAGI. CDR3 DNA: TGTGCCAGCAGCGCGAACAGGGGAGAGACCCAGTACTTC. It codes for CASSANRGETQYF.